The entry below describes one TCR beta chain. This clonotype has only one observation. Its antigen target is currently unknown. No per-base quality is available; no much larger clone lies one base away. One read offers little support. TCR beta CDR3 regions were amplified from RNA transcripts. A first-round RT-PCR of the TCR CDR3 used the HTBI primer set with the Qiagen OneStep RT-PCR kit. Libraries were constructed in a second round of multiplex PCR, after which size selection and purification were performed. Paired-end sequencing of the libraries was performed with 100 bp reads on an Illumina HiSeq2000. The paper's data handling went like this. SOAPnuke was used to process the raw data, removing reads that contained adapters or uncalled bases, had a mean Phred below 15, or lacked an exact match to the constant primer or identifier. High-quality paired reads were merged using COPE v1.2.5, and each unique nucleotide sequence was defined as a clonotype. Clonotypes were aligned to IMGT TRBV, TRBD and TRBJ reference segments using MiTCR v1.1. Only V-J combinations with frequency above 0.0001, covering about 99% of repertoires, were analysed. A TCS score was defined as the ratio between F50 (clonal expansion) and ExV (chaos), using BLOSUM62-based TCRdist between CDR3 peptides within each V-J. Welch's t-statistics and random forest reduced roughly 530 V-J features to 10 to 15, which were used in a naive Bayes classifier (R e1071). The similarity between thyroid and blood repertoires was quantified using the Morisita-Horn index. The public reads were reprocessed in TCRdb via fastp at Q25 and MiXCR, keeping in-frame beta chains. Each CDR3 protein gets just one entry, which takes the most common genes and DNA from the rows behind it. For this entry, the V and J calls and clone size follow TCRdb and not the study's own pipeline. The sample profile shows 480,000 or so distinct CDR3 sequences; about 46% of them were found once. The top ten hold about two fifths of the sample.

The sample is drawn from a study of T cells in Graves' hyperthyroidism and ophthalmopathy (dated by TCRdb to about 2019). Regarding the complete study: To identify TCR V-J signatures that set the groups apart, the researchers used a discovery cohort of about a hundred patients, made up of some 41 with Graves' ophthalmopathy and about 55 with stable Graves' hyperthyroidism. The 95 to 100 discovery patients were randomly split 7:3 into training and test sets. Prospective prediction of ophthalmopathy was tested in an independent validation cohort of approximately 19 hyperthyroidism patients and roughly 16 patients who later progressed to ophthalmopathy. The paper describes TCR Vbeta CDR3 sequencing of about 140 peripheral blood samples, made up of roughly 40 ophthalmopathy patients, roughly 80 hyperthyroidism patients and roughly 17 progressor patients. Thyroid tissue and blood T-cell repertoires from more than 5 Graves' hyperthyroidism patients were also compared in the study. Once sampling was done, hyperthyroidism patients were given methimazole at a starting dose of 30 mg daily, whereas ophthalmopathy patients were given high-dose intravenous methylprednisolone. Beyond this particular receptor, the publication reports: In validation, progression to ophthalmopathy was predicted by the model with around 70% sensitivity and 72.22% specificity, a median of 6.5 months before onset. No statistical method was used to fix the sample size in advance, and group allocation was not hidden from the investigators. A model built on a 13 V-J signature distinguished ophthalmopathy from stable hyperthyroidism, reaching over 85% sensitivity and under 84% specificity in cross-validation and 80%/75% in testing. Most expanded thyroid clonotypes (frequency above 0.001) were also found in blood, which suggests that blood repertoires may mirror thyroid immune responses.

Inclusive of the bounding cysteine and phenylalanine, the CDR3 is 15 residues long. The kept DNA is CDR3 alone, 45 bases in frame from the first base. The germline V gene (reference sequence) gives CDR1 as DFQATT and CDR2 as SNEGSKA. V is cut by 3 bases and J by 2 bases, and the space between the germline ends is 14 bases. Any patient with an uncontrolled infection, another autoimmune disease, pregnancy or lactation was excluded. Diagnoses relied on clinical symptoms, serum thyroxine and TRAb, thyroid ultrasound and orbital computed tomography. Trizol reagent was used to extract total RNA, and RNA quality was then checked on an Agilent 2100 Bioanalyzer.

The V and J genes are TRBV20-1 and TRBJ1-5; a tentative D call is TRBD1 (6 bases match). The sequence derives from an adult woman with Graves' disease, either hyperthyroidism or ophthalmopathy (not recorded which). Sequencing was performed on peripheral blood or thyroid tissue (not recorded which). CDR3 sequence: CSARPTGNGNQPQHF. The nucleotides are TGCAGTGCTAGGCCTACAGGGAATGGCAATCAGCCCCAGCATTTT.